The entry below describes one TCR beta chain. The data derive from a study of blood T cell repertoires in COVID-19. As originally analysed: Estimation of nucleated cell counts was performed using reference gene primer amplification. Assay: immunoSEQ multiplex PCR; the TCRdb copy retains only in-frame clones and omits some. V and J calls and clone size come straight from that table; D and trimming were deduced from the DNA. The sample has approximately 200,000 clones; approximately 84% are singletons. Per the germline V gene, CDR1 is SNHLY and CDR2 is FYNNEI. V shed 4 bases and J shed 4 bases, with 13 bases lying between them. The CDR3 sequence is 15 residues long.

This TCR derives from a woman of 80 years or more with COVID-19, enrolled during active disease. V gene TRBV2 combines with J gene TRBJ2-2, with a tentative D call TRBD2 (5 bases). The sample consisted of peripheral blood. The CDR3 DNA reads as TGTGCCAGCAGTGCATGGGCGGACTCCACCGGGGAGCTGTTTTTT. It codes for CASSAWADSTGELFF.